These 31 T cell receptor beta chains share one sample of origin, sequenced in a study of cytomegalovirus exposure and HLA in healthy donors. 13 Jbeta primers and 60 Vbeta primers were used for the PCR. TCRdb keeps only in-frame clones here, not all; method: immunoSEQ multiplex PCR. Among some 170,000 clones listed, under 80% were seen once. Sequencing input: PBMCs. The receptors derive from a human donor in good health.

This chain links TRBV7-9 with TRBJ2-4; a weak D match, TRBD2 (5 bases). CDR1 and CDR2 from the germline V gene are SEHNR and FQNEAQ (reference sequence). V was trimmed by 0 bases and J by 11 bases, leaving 8 bases between them. This CDR3 spans 12 amino acids. Here the CDR3 reads CASSLARGFQYF. Written as DNA, the CDR3 is TGTGCCAGCAGCTTAGCCCGGGGTTTTCAGTACTTC.

The CDR3 sequence is CASSPQAGRTDTQYF. CDR3 bases: TGTGCCAGCTCACCGCAAGCGGGCCGCACAGATACGCAGTATTTT. This chain joins TRBV18 and TRBJ2-3; D is possibly TRBD2 (6 bases). V was trimmed by 3 bases and J by 1 base, leaving 11 bases between them. The germline V gene has CDR1 KGHSH and CDR2 LQKENI. The CDR3 spans 15 residues.

CDR3 in DNA: TGCGCCAGCAGCTTGGAGGGTAGCGGGGCCGAGCAGTACTTC. As protein: CASSLEGSGAEQYF. This chain connects TRBV5-1 to TRBJ2-7; TRBD2 matches 8 bases. Germline V gene sequence: CDR1 SGHRS, CDR2 YFSETQ. V lost 0 bases and J lost 6; bases outside the gene matches: 5. This CDR3 contains 14 residues.

The CDR3 loop is CASSLSRVGTDTQYF. CDR3 bases: TGTGCCAGCAGCTTGTCCAGGGTTGGCACAGATACGCAGTATTTT. The rearrangement links TRBV5-4 to TRBJ2-3; the D gene is possibly TRBD1 (5 bases). There are 15 residues in the CDR3. Germline assignment: CDR1 SGHNT and CDR2 YYREEE (reference sequence). Trimming took off 1 base at V and 1 base at J, with 10 bases between the two ends.

The chain joins TRBV7-6 to TRBJ1-4; D gene uncertain. This CDR3 comprises 16 residues. CDR1 SGHVS and CDR2 FNYEAQ come from the germline V gene. The V end was cut by 5 bases, the J end by 4 bases, with 17 bases between. The CDR3 nucleotides are TGTGCCAGCAGCCTCCTCGACGGAGGCCTTAATGAAAAACTGTTTTTT. Translated, it gives CASSLLDGGLNEKLFF. Filled out from reference TRBV7-6 and TRBJ1-4, the complete variable domain reads GAGVSQSPRYKVTKRGQDVALRCDPISGHVSLYWYRQALGQGPEFLTYFNYEAQQDKSGLPNDRFSAERPEGSISTLTIQRTEQRDSAMYRCASSLLDGGLNEKLFFGSGTQLSVL.

This clone appeared a few times. The J gene is TRBJ1-1, the V gene TRBV6-1, with D hard to call. This CDR3 has 13 amino acids. From germline, CDR1 is MNHNS and CDR2 SASEGT. V was pared by 3 bases and J by 7 bases, with 12 bases between. CDR3 residues: CASSDSRSLEAFF. The CDR3 region has the DNA TGTGCCAGCAGTGATAGCCGCAGCCTTGAAGCTTTCTTT.

This clone has a single count. The chain links TRBV5-1 to TRBJ2-7; possibly TRBD1 for D (5 bases). V lost 1 base to trimming and J lost 5 bases, with 25 bases between them. This CDR3 is built from 18 residues. CDR1 and CDR2 (germline): SGHRS, YFSETQ. CDR3 loop: CASSLIPGLGATSNEQYF. In DNA, the CDR3 is TGCGCCAGCAGCTTGATCCCCGGGTTAGGGGCCACGTCCAACGAGCAGTACTTC.

As regards this clone: Within the sample, other DNA sequences also encode this same CDR3. The V gene is TRBV7-6, the J gene TRBJ1-1; maybe TRBD1 (5 bases). CDR1 and CDR2 (germline): SGHVS, FNYEAQ. Between the trimmed V and J ends, which lost 1 base and 4 bases, there was a span of 10 bases. The CDR3 sequence is 14 residues long. In nucleotides, the CDR3 is TGTGCCAGCAGCTTAGAACCGGGGGGCACTGAAGCTTTCTTT. Protein: CASSLEPGGTEAFF. The variable domain in full, with the rest retrieved from reference TRBV7-6 and TRBJ1-1, is GAGVSQSPRYKVTKRGQDVALRCDPISGHVSLYWYRQALGQGPEFLTYFNYEAQQDKSGLPNDRFSAERPEGSISTLTIQRTEQRDSAMYRCASSLEPGGTEAFFGQGTRLTVV.

This chain uses TRBV6-1 with TRBJ2-7; 8 bases match TRBD1. This CDR3 contains 14 residues. Trimming cost V 4 bases and J 2 bases; bases outside gene matches: 4. Germline-derived CDR1 and CDR2 are MNHNS and SASEGT. CDR3 in amino acids: CASSAYRGAYEQYF. In DNA, the CDR3 is TGTGCCAGCAGTGCATACAGGGGGGCCTACGAGCAGTACTTC.

This clone was counted only a few times. CDR3 loop: CASSLPGQGSNQPQHF. CDR3 in DNA: TGTGCCAGCAGCTTGCCCGGACAGGGGAGCAATCAGCCCCAGCATTTT. This chain uses TRBV7-2 with TRBJ1-5, with 9 bases matching TRBD1. The CDR3 has 16 amino acids. The ends lost 3 bases at V and 1 base at J; junction bases unmatched: 4. In germline, CDR1 is SGHTA, CDR2 FQGNSA. Based on the CDR3 plus reference TRBV7-2 and TRBJ1-5, the full variable domain is GAGVSQSPSNKVTEKGKDVELRCDPISGHTALYWYRQSLGQGLEFLIYFQGNSAPDKSGLPSDRFSAERTGGSVSTLTIQRTQQEDSAVYLCASSLPGQGSNQPQHFGDGTRLSIL.

This chain joins TRBV27 and TRBJ1-1, with 7 bases fitting TRBD1. This CDR3 is built from 17 residues. The V gene end was trimmed by 5 bases and the J gene end by 0 bases; junction bases not matched to a gene: 12. The V gene's germline CDR1 is MNHEY and CDR2 SMNVEV (reference sequence). DNA of the CDR3: TGTGCCAGCAGTACATTTCCGGGACAGTCCATGAACACTGAAGCTTTCTTT. Translating it yields CASSTFPGQSMNTEAFF.

The chain carries TRBV6-5 and TRBJ1-5; D remains ambiguous. V lost 4 bases, J lost 3 bases, and 7 bases lay in between. Germline V gene sequence: CDR1 MNHEY, CDR2 SVGAGI. The CDR3 is 13 residues long. CDR3 in amino acids: CASSLGFNQPQHF. The CDR3 DNA is TGTGCCAGCAGTTTGGGCTTCAATCAGCCCCAGCATTTT.

The rearrangement links TRBV11-2 to TRBJ1-1; tentative D call: TRBD1 (5 bases). The CDR3 contains 16 residues. V was shortened by 5 bases and J by 4 bases, with 20 bases between the two germline ends. CDR1 is SGHAT, CDR2 FQNNGV, per germline. CDR3 amino acids: CASSPVPWGDITEAFF. The CDR3 region has the DNA TGTGCCAGCAGCCCAGTCCCTTGGGGGGATATCACTGAAGCTTTCTTT. The whole variable domain, remainder taken from reference TRBV11-2 and TRBJ1-1, is EAGVAQSPRYKIIEKRQSVAFWCNPISGHATLYWYQQILGQGPKLLIQFQNNGVVDDSQLPKDRFSAERLKGVDSTLKIQPAKLEDSAVYLCASSPVPWGDITEAFFGQGTRLTVV.

V gene TRBV25-1 combines with J gene TRBJ2-7; D ambiguous. The germline V and J ends were trimmed by 3 bases and 4 bases, with 4 bases remaining between them. Germline CDR1 MGHDK, CDR2 SYGVNS. The CDR3 contains 11 residues. The CDR3 region has the DNA TGTGCCAGCAGTGAGGAGTACGAGCAGTACTTC. It specifies CASSEEYEQYF.

J is TRBJ2-1 and V is TRBV19; 9 bases are a match to TRBD2. Germline values: CDR1 LNHDA, CDR2 SQIVND (reference sequence). The V and J ends lost 5 bases and 9 bases, in that order; junction bases with no gene match: 8. This CDR3 has 14 amino acids. Here the CDR3 reads CASSFAGGQREQFF. Here the CDR3 DNA reads TGTGCCAGTAGTTTCGCGGGGGGGCAGCGTGAGCAGTTCTTC.

This sequence joins TRBV10-3 and TRBJ2-2; 7 bases line up with TRBD1. This CDR3 region has 15 residues. The junction had 0 bases not matched to a gene; V was cut back by 2 bases and J by 0 bases. The germline gives CDR1 ENHRY, CDR2 SYGVKD. The CDR3 sequence: CAISEGQANTGELFF. Here the CDR3 DNA reads TGTGCCATCAGTGAGGGACAGGCGAACACCGGGGAGCTGTTTTTT.

The genes are TRBV6-5 and TRBJ2-2; D possibly corresponds to TRBD2 (7 bases). Trimming removed 0 bases at V and 3 bases at J, with 11 bases between. The germline CDR1 and CDR2 sequences are MNHEY and SVGAGI. This CDR3 is built from 16 residues. The CDR3 loop is CASSYSGGLDTGELFF. The CDR3 DNA reads TGTGCCAGCAGTTACTCGGGGGGGCTAGACACCGGGGAGCTGTTTTTT.

CDR3 nucleotides: TGTGCCAGCATTCCGGGACAGGGGGCATCCTACGAGCAGTACTTC. This gives the protein CASIPGQGASYEQYF. The genes are TRBV2 and TRBJ2-7, with 12 bases identical to TRBD1. CDR3 length: 15 residues. Per germline, CDR1 SNHLY and CDR2 FYNNEI. J lost 1 base, V lost 7 bases, and 5 bases had no gene match.

The rearrangement links TRBV19 to TRBJ1-5; the D gene is possibly TRBD1 (5 bases). Germline values: CDR1 LNHDA, CDR2 SQIVND (reference sequence). The CDR3 contains 15 residues. Trimming shortened V by 4 bases and J by 3 bases, and 13 bases separated the two germline ends. CDR3 loop: CASSTLPGSNQPQHF. The CDR3 nucleotides read TGTGCCAGTAGTACCCTCCCAGGGTCCAATCAGCCCCAGCATTTT.

This clone showed up just once. V and J are TRBV29-1 and TRBJ2-1; 9 positions match TRBD1. Losses at the gene ends were 8 bases for V and 6 bases for J; bases not matched to a gene: 5. CDR1 and CDR2 (germline): SQVTM, ANQGSEA. This CDR3 is built from 12 residues. As DNA, the CDR3 is TGCAGCCCTCAGGACAGGGGCAATGAGCAGTTCTTC. It translates to CSPQDRGNEQFF.

This chain joins TRBV11-2 and TRBJ1-1, with D hard to call. V was pared by 6 bases and J by 10 bases, with 15 bases between. The CDR3 consists of 12 residues. Germline V gene data show CDR1 as SGHAT and CDR2 as FQNNGV. Written as DNA, the CDR3 is TGTGCCAGCAGTCGAGTCGGGTTGGGAGCTTTCTTT. Residues: CASSRVGLGAFF.

This clone has ten or more counts. The chain uses TRBV2 and TRBJ2-2; TRBD1 matches at 7 bases. After removal of 7 bases from V and 5 bases from J, the junction contained 4 bases not matched to a gene. This CDR3 is 13 amino acids long. The germline V gene encodes CDR1 SNHLY and CDR2 FYNNEI. The CDR3 here is CASMRGRTGELFF. As DNA, the CDR3 is TGTGCCAGCATGAGGGGGCGGACCGGGGAGCTGTTTTTT.

The rearrangement links TRBV29-1 to TRBJ1-2; the match to TRBD1 covers 8 bases. The CDR3 totals 13 residues. The germline CDR1 and CDR2 sequences are SQVTM and ANQGSEA. Trimming cost V 5 bases and J 4 bases; bases outside gene matches: 6. This CDR3 is CSVRTGPFYGYTF. CDR3 coding DNA: TGCAGCGTTCGGACAGGGCCCTTCTATGGCTACACCTTC.

The rearrangement links TRBV7-9 to TRBJ1-5, with a weak D call TRBD1 (5 bases). CDR1 is SEHNR, CDR2 FQNEAQ, per germline (reference sequence). The CDR3 has 15 residues. V lost 2 bases, J lost 3 bases, and 11 bases lay in between. This chain's CDR3 is CASSLSGQDNQPQHF. Here the CDR3 DNA reads TGTGCCAGCAGCTTATCAGGGCAGGACAATCAGCCCCAGCATTTT.

The gene calls are TRBV5-1 and TRBJ2-3, with TRBD2 identical over 9 bases. The V segment lost 1 base and the J segment 0 bases; nucleotides outside the gene matches: 12. Germline-derived CDR1 and CDR2 are SGHRS and YFSETQ. This CDR3 has 19 residues. The CDR3 nucleotides are TGCGCCAGCAGCTTGAGTGGCGGGGGGGCCGTCGGTAGCACAGATACGCAGTATTTT. It codes for CASSLSGGGAVGSTDTQYF. The full variable domain, rest sourced from reference TRBV5-1 and TRBJ2-3, is KAGVTQTPRYLIKTRGQQVTLSCSPISGHRSVSWYQQTPGQGLQFLFEYFSETQRNKGNFPGRFSGRQFSNSRSEMNVSTLELGDSALYLCASSLSGGGAVGSTDTQYFGPGTRLTVL.

The V call is TRBV5-1, the J call TRBJ2-1; 7 nucleotides align to TRBD1. The CDR3 has 16 amino acids. The germline V gene has CDR1 SGHRS and CDR2 YFSETQ. The V gene end was trimmed by 5 bases and the J gene end by 1 base; junction bases not matched to a gene: 9. CDR3 coding DNA: TGCGCCAGCAGGCCAAGAGCAGGGGGTTCCTACAATGAGCAGTTCTTC. Its translation is CASRPRAGGSYNEQFF.

The V and J genes are TRBV7-3 and TRBJ2-2; 7 bases are shared with TRBD1. CDR1 and CDR2 (germline): SGHTA, FQGTGA. The CDR3 consists of 15 residues. V was clipped by 5 bases and J by 2 bases; unmatched bases: 5. The CDR3, as DNA: TGTGCCAGCAGCCCGACAGGGATTAACACCGGGGAGCTGTTTTTT. It is translated as CASSPTGINTGELFF.

The CDR3 region has the DNA TGTGCCAGCAGCTCGATACGACAGGGAGTTACTGAAGCTTTCTTT. Protein: CASSSIRQGVTEAFF. This rearrangement joins TRBV5-6 to TRBJ1-1; 7 positions agree with TRBD1. Trimming took 3 bases from V and 5 from J; bases not matched to a gene: 10. The CDR3 is 15 amino acids. Germline loops: CDR1 SGHDT, CDR2 YYEEEE.

In the case of this clone: Relative to the germline gene, one junction end is altered; a read error may explain this. The V gene is TRBV18, the J gene TRBJ1-3; 7 bases line up with TRBD1. Per the germline V gene, CDR1 is KGHSH and CDR2 is LQKENI. The CDR3 is 14 amino acids. CDR3 nucleotides: TGTGCCAGCTCACCTGACAGGGTTGGAGACACCATATATTTT. Translating gives CASSPDRVGDTIYF.

This chain uses TRBV7-8 with TRBJ1-4, with TRBD1 matching over 9 bases. The germline V gene encodes CDR1 SGHVS and CDR2 FQNEAQ. CDR3 size: 16 residues. V gave up 1 base and J gave up 4 bases; unmatched junction bases: 4. For the CDR3, the DNA is TGTGCCAGCAGCTTAGGGACAGGGGCGTTTAATGAAAAACTGTTTTTT. It translates to CASSLGTGAFNEKLFF.

The chain is built from TRBV18 and TRBJ1-2; a weak D match, TRBD1 (6 bases). Trimming removed 9 bases from V and 3 bases from J, with 14 bases in between. Germline V gene data show CDR1 as KGHSH and CDR2 as LQKENI. The CDR3 loop spans 13 amino acids. The CDR3 protein is CASRRDTDYGYTF. The DNA of the CDR3 is TGTGCCAGTCGCAGGGACACGGACTATGGCTACACCTTC.